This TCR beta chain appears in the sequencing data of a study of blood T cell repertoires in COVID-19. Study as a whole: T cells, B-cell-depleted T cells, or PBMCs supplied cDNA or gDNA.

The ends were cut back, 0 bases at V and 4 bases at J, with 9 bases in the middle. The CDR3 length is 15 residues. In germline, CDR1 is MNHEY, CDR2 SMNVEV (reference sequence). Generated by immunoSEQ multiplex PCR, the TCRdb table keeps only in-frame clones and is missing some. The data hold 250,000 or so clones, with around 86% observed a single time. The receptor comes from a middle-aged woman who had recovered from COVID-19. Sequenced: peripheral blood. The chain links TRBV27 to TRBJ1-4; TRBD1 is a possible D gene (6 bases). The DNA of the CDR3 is TGTGCCAGCAGTTTATCGGGGGCCTATAATGAAAAACTGTTTTTT. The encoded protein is CASSLSGAYNEKLFF.